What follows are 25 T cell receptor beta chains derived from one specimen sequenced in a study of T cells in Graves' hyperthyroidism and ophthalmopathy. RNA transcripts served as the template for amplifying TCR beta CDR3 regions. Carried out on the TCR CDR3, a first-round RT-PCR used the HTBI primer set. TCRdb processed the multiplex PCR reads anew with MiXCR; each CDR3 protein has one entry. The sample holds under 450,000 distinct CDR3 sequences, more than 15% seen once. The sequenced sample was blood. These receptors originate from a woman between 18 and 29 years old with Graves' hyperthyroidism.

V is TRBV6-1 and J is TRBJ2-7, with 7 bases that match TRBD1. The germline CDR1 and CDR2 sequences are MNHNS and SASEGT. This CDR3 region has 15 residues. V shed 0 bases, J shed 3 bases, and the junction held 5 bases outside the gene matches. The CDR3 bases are TGTGCCAGCAGTGAAGCCCCAGGGGGTTTCTACGAGCAGTACTTC. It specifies CASSEAPGGFYEQYF.

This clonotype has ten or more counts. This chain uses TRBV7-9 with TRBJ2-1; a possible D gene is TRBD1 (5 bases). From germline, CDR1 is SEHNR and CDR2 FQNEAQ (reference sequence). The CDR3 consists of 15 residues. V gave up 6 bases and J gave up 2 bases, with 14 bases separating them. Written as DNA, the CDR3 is TGTGCCAGCAGTCCGGGCCGGACAACCTACAATGAGCAGTTCTTC. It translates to CASSPGRTTYNEQFF.

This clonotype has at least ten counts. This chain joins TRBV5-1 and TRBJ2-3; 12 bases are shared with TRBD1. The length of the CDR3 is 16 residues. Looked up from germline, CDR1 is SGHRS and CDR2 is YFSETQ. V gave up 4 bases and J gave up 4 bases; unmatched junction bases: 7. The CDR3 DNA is TGCGCCAGCAGCCCACCGGGGACAGGGGGCCCAGATACGCAGTATTTT. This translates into CASSPPGTGGPDTQYF.

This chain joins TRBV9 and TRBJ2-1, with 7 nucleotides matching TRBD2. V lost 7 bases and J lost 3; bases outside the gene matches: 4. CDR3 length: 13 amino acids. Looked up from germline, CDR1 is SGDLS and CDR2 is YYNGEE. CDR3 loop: CASGREFYNEQFF. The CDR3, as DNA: TGTGCCAGCGGGCGGGAGTTCTACAATGAGCAGTTCTTC.

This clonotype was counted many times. CDR3 nucleotide sequence: TGCAGTGCCCCGGGACAGGCCCAAGAGACCCAGTACTTC. This sequence encodes CSAPGQAQETQYF. The J gene is TRBJ2-5, the V gene TRBV20-1; 8 nucleotides align to TRBD1. After removal of 6 bases from V and 1 base from J, the junction contained 4 bases not matched to a gene. The CDR3 consists of 13 residues. Germline CDR1 DFQATT, CDR2 SNEGSKA (reference sequence).

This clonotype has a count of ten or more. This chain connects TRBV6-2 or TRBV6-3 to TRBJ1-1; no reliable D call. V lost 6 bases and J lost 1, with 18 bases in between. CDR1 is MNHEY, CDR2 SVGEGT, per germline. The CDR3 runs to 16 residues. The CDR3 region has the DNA TGTGCCAGCAGAGAGTCCAGGTTCTTGGGGAACACTGAAGCTTTCTTT. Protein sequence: CASRESRFLGNTEAFF.

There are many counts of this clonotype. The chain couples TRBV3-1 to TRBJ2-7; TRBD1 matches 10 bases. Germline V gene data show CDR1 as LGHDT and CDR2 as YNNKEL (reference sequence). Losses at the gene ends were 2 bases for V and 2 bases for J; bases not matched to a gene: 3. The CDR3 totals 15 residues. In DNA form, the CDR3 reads TGTGCCAGCAGCCAAAGGGACAGGGGCCCCTACGAGCAGTACTTC. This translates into CASSQRDRGPYEQYF.

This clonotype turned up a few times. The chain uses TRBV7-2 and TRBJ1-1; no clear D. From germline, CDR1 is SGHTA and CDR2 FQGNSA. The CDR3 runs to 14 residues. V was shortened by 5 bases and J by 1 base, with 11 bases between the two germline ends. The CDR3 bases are TGTGCCAGCAGCGTCCCCCTCCGGAACACTGAAGCTTTCTTT. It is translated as CASSVPLRNTEAFF.

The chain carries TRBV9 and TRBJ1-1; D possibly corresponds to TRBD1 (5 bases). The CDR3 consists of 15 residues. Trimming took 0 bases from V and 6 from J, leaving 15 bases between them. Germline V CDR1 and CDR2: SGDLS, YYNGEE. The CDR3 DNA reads TGTGCCAGCAGCGTAGTATCCGGGGCCAAAGCTGAAGCTTTCTTT. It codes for CASSVVSGAKAEAFF. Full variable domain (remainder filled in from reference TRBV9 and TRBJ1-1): DSGVTQTPKHLITATGQRVTLRCSPRSGDLSVYWYQQSLDQGLQFLIQYYNGEERAKGNILERFSAQQFPDLHSELNLSSLELGDSALYFCASSVVSGAKAEAFFGQGTRLTVV.

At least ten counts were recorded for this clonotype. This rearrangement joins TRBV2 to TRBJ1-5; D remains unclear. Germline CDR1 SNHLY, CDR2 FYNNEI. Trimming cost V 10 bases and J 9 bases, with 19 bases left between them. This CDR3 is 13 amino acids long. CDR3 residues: CAIQTGPLWPQHF. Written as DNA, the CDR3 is TGTGCCATCCAGACGGGTCCCTTGTGGCCCCAGCATTTT.

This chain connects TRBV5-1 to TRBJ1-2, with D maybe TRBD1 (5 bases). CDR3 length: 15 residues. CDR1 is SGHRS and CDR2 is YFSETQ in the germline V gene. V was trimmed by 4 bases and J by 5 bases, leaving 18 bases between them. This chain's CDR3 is CASSPPLDNRYGYTF. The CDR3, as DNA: TGCGCCAGCAGCCCGCCCCTGGACAACCGATATGGCTACACCTTC.

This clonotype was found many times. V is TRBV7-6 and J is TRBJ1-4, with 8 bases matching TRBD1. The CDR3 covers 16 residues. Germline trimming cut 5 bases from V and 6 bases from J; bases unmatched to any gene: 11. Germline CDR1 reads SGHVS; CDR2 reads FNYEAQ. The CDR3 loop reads CASSVTRGRLDEKLFF. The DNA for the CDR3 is TGTGCCAGCAGCGTAACCAGGGGGCGCTTGGATGAAAAACTGTTTTTT.

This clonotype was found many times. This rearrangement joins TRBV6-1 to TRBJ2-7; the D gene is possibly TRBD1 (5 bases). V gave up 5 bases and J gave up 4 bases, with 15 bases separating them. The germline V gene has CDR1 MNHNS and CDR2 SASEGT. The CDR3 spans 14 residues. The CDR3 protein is CASSQTLDKYEQYF. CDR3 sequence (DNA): TGTGCCAGCAGTCAGACCTTGGACAAATACGAGCAGTACTTC.

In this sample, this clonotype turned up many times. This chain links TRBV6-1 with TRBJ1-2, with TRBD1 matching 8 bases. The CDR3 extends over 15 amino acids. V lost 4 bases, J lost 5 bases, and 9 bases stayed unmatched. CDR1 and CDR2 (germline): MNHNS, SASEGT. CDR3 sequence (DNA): TGTGCCAGCAGTGTGACCGGGACAGGTCCATATGGCTACACCTTC. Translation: CASSVTGTGPYGYTF.

CDR3 bases: TGTGCCAGCAGTGGGTATAGCGGGGGGAATCCCAATGAGCAGTTCTTC. Translation: CASSGYSGGNPNEQFF. J is TRBJ2-1 and V is TRBV6-1, with TRBD2 identical over 10 bases. The CDR3 is 16 residues long. Unmatched junction bases numbered 9, after V lost 4 bases and J lost 6 bases. Germline assignment: CDR1 MNHNS and CDR2 SASEGT.

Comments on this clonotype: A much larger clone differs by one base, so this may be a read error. This CDR3 reads CASSLVAGGEAFF. CDR3 nucleotide sequence: TGTGCCAGCAGCTTAGTTGCGGGGGGAGAAGCTTTCTTT. J is TRBJ1-1 and V is TRBV7-2, with D maybe TRBD1 (5 bases). CDR3 length equals 13 residues. V lost 1 base and J 8 bases, leaving 11 bases between the germline ends. The germline CDR1 and CDR2 sequences are SGHTA and FQGNSA.

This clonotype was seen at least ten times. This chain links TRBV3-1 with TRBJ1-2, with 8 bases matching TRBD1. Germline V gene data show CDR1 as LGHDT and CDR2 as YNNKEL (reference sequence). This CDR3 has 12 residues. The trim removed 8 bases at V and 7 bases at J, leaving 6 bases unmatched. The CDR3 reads CASGQGARGYTF. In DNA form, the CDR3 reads TGTGCCAGCGGGCAGGGGGCGCGTGGCTACACCTTC.

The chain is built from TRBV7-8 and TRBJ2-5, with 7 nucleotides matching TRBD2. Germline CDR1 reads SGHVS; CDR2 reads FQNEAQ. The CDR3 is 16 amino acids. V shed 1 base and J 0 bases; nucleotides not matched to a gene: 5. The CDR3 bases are TGTGCCAGCAGCTTAGTTGGCGGGAGAAACCAAGAGACCCAGTACTTC. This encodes CASSLVGGRNQETQYF.

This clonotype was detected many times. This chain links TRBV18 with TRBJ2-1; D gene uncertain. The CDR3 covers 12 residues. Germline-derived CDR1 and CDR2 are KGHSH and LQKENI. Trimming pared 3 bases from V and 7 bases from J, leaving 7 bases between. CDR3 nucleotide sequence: TGTGCCAGCTCACCTCAGTCGAATGAGCAGTTCTTC. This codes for CASSPQSNEQFF.

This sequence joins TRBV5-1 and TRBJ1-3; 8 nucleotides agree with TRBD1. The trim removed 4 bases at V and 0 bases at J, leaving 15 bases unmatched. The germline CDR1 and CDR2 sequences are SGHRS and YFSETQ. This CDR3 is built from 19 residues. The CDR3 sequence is CASSRTSSATGGSGNTIYF. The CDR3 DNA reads TGCGCCAGCAGCCGTACGTCTTCGGCCACAGGGGGCTCTGGAAACACCATATATTTT.

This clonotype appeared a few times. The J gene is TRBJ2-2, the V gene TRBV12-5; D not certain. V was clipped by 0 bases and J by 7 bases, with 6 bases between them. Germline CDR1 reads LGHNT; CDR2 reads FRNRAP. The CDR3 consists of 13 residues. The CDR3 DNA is TGTGCTAGTGGTTTGGTACTGGGCGGGGAGCTGTTTTTT. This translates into CASGLVLGGELFF.

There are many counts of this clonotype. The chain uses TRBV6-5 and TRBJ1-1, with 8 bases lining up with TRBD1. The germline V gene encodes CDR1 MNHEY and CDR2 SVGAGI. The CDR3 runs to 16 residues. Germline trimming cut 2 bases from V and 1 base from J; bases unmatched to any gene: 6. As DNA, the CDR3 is TGTGCCAGCAGTTACCTGAACACAGGGGGGAACACTGAAGCTTTCTTT. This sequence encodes CASSYLNTGGNTEAFF.

CDR3 sequence (DNA): TGCGCCAGCAGCCAAGCTGGCCGGAACACTGAAGCTTTCTTT. Its translation is CASSQAGRNTEAFF. V gene TRBV4-3 combines with J gene TRBJ1-1, with unresolved D. This CDR3 is built from 14 residues. Germline V lookup: CDR1 LGHNA, CDR2 YSLEER. Trimming removed 1 base from V and 1 base from J, with 7 bases in between.

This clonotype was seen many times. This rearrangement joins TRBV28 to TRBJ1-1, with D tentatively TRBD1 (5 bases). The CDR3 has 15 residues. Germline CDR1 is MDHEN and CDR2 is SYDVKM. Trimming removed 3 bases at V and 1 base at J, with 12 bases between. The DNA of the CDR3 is TGTGCCAGCAGTTTCTTTGACAGATCGAACACTGAAGCTTTCTTT. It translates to CASSFFDRSNTEAFF.

Here the CDR3 reads CASKYPGPDNSPLHF. CDR3 coding DNA: TGTGCCAGCAAGTATCCGGGACCCGATAATTCACCCCTCCACTTT. This chain links TRBV7-3 with TRBJ1-6, with a tentative D call TRBD1 (5 bases). Germline loops: CDR1 SGHTA, CDR2 FQGTGA. This CDR3 contains 15 residues. V lost 7 bases, J lost 5 bases, and 15 bases lay in between.